This T cell receptor beta chain was sequenced during a study of cytomegalovirus exposure and HLA in healthy donors. Germline loops: CDR1 LNHDA, CDR2 SQIVND (reference sequence). The CDR3 is 14 amino acids. Trimming left V 1 base short and J 4 bases short, with 10 bases between. 13 Jbeta primers and 60 Vbeta primers were used for the PCR. Repertoires were generated with immunoSEQ multiplex PCR, while TCRdb's copy carries only in-frame clones and drops some. The table includes under 200,000 clones, around 76% detected once. The sequence was obtained from a woman aged 25 to 39 in good health and CMV-seropositive. The sequenced sample consisted of PBMCs. The chain carries TRBV19 and TRBJ1-1; no clear D gene. CDR3 bases: TGTGCCAGTAGTATAGTGGCAGGACTCACTGAAGCTTTCTTT. As protein: CASSIVAGLTEAFF.